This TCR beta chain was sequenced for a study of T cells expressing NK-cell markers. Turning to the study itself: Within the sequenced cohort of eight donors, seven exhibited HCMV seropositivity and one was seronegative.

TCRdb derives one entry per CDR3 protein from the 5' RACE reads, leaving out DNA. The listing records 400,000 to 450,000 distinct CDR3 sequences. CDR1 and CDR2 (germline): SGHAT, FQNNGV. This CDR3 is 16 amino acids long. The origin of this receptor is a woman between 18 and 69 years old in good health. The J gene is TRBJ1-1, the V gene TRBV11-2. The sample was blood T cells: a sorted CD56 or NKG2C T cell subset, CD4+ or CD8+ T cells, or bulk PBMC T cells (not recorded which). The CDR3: CASSLDPQLVRGEAFF.